This TCR beta chain comes out of a study of CD8+CD57+ T cells in acquired aplastic anemia. Researchers used genomic DNA as the template to profile TCR beta VDJ and CDR3. TCRdb reanalysed the reads using MiXCR and keeps one entry per CDR3 protein. The sample lists about 240,000 distinct CDR3 sequences, approximately 45% occurring once. This CDR3 comprises 13 residues. V lost 3 bases and J 9 bases, leaving 15 bases between the germline ends. Germline CDR1 is SEHNR and CDR2 is FQNEAQ (reference sequence). This clonotype was seen more than once but under ten times. Since a much larger clone is just one base distant, this may be a read error. Only patients with CD8+CD57+ cell expansion on flow cytometry were chosen for sequencing.

Input material: sorted CD4+, CD8+, or CD8+CD57+ T cells (not recorded which) from PBMCs. This receptor was obtained from a human donor with aplastic anemia. This sequence joins TRBV7-9 and TRBJ2-7, with D unresolved. CDR3 coding DNA: TGTGCCAGCAGCTTTACGGAGTCCCACGGGCAGTACTTC. Its protein product is CASSFTESHGQYF. Drawing the rest from reference TRBV7-9 and TRBJ2-7, the complete variable domain is DTGVSQNPRHKITKRGQNVTFRCDPISEHNRLYWYRQTLGQGPEFLTYFQNEAQLEKSRLLSDRFSAERPKGSFSTLEIQRTEQGDSAMYLCASSFTESHGQYFGPGTRLTVT.